These 11 T cell receptor beta chains were all obtained from the same sample, sequenced in a study of human T cells and chemical hapten exposure. In TCRdb, the RACE reads were re-called with MiXCR into one record per CDR3 protein. The sample lists some 180,000 distinct CDR3 sequences; around 22% were seen once. Time point of the sample: patch test 1, 2 weeks after DPC sensitization. As for treatment: therapeutic diphenylcyclopropenone sensitization with weekly scalp DPC. Sample: whole blood, taken in connection with sensitization to the hapten diphenylcyclopropenone (DPC). Receptors originate from a woman between 50 and 59 years old with alopecia areata. Some clones in this sample may be carry-over from other donors' samples.

This clonotype was found a few times. The V call is TRBV2, the J call TRBJ2-2, with D possibly TRBD1 on 5 matching bases. Trimming shortened V by 0 bases and J by 0 bases, and 17 bases separated the two germline ends. Germline assignment: CDR1 SNHLY and CDR2 FYNNEI. There are 19 residues in the CDR3. This CDR3 reads CASSEALIFRTPNTGELFF. The CDR3 DNA sequence: TGTGCCAGCAGTGAAGCGCTTATTTTCCGGACACCGAACACCGGGGAGCTGTTTTTT.

This clonotype was recorded a few times. The chain uses TRBV7-9 and TRBJ2-1, with 7 bases lining up with TRBD2. V shed 5 bases and J 5 bases; nucleotides not matched to a gene: 12. This CDR3 region has 16 residues. Per the germline V gene, CDR1 is SEHNR and CDR2 is FQNEAQ (reference sequence). The CDR3 spells CASSPGLADTHNEQFF. In DNA form, the CDR3 reads TGTGCCAGCAGCCCAGGTCTAGCGGACACACACAATGAGCAGTTCTTC.

This clonotype was detected only a few times. The rearrangement uses TRBV5-1 and TRBJ2-1; 8 nucleotides agree with TRBD1. The CDR3 length is 17 residues. Germline V gene data show CDR1 as SGHRS and CDR2 as YFSETQ. The V gene end was trimmed by 2 bases and the J gene end by 2 bases; junction bases not matched to a gene: 9. Written as DNA, the CDR3 is TGCGCCAGCAGCTTAAGACAGGGGCCCGAGGCCTACAATGAGCAGTTCTTC. Amino acids: CASSLRQGPEAYNEQFF.

The V call is TRBV7-9, the J call TRBJ2-1; possible D gene TRBD2, 5 bases. V lost 4 bases to trimming and J lost 0 bases, with 10 bases between them. The length of the CDR3 is 15 residues. CDR1 and CDR2 from the germline V gene are SEHNR and FQNEAQ (reference sequence). This CDR3 reads CASSSPTISYNEQFF. The CDR3 DNA is TGTGCCAGCAGCTCCCCGACTATCTCCTACAATGAGCAGTTCTTC.

The chain has TRBV5-1 and TRBJ1-1; TRBD1 is a possible D gene (5 bases). V was clipped by 4 bases and J by 1 base, with 8 bases between them. Germline lookup yields CDR1 SGHRS and CDR2 YFSETQ. The CDR3 is 13 amino acids. In DNA form, the CDR3 reads TGCGCCAGCAGCCAGCAGGGGAACACTGAAGCTTTCTTT. Translated, it gives CASSQQGNTEAFF. Full variable domain (rest looked up from reference TRBV5-1 and TRBJ1-1): KAGVTQTPRYLIKTRGQQVTLSCSPISGHRSVSWYQQTPGQGLQFLFEYFSETQRNKGNFPGRFSGRQFSNSRSEMNVSTLELGDSALYLCASSQQGNTEAFFGQGTRLTVV.

The chain recombines TRBV29-1 with TRBJ2-7, with 8 bases identical to TRBD1. The germline CDR1 and CDR2 sequences are SQVTM and ANQGSEA. This CDR3 region has 13 residues. With V trimmed by 7 bases and J by 1 base, 6 bases remained unmatched. The CDR3 spells CSARTGNSYEQYF. CDR3 nucleotide sequence: TGCAGCGCCCGGACAGGGAATTCCTACGAGCAGTACTTC.

This clonotype has at least ten counts. J is TRBJ2-3 and V is TRBV6-2 or TRBV6-3; D ambiguous. V was clipped by 6 bases and J by 2 bases, with 9 bases between them. This CDR3 comprises 13 residues. Germline V gene data show CDR1 as MNHEY and CDR2 as SVGEGT. DNA of the CDR3: TGTGCCAGCAGACCATGGGCCACAGATACGCAGTATTTT. Its translation: CASRPWATDTQYF.

The J gene is TRBJ1-2, the V gene TRBV14; D is ambiguous. The ends were cut back, 5 bases at V and 3 bases at J, with 7 bases in the middle. The CDR3 covers 12 residues. Per the germline V gene, CDR1 is SGHDN and CDR2 is FVKESK. DNA for the CDR3: TGTGCCAGCAGCACCTCTTACTATGGCTACACCTTC. Translation gives CASSTSYYGYTF.

This clonotype has more than one count but fewer than ten. The chain uses TRBV18 and TRBJ2-6; 9 positions agree with TRBD1. The CDR3 is 18 amino acids. V shed 3 bases, J shed 0 bases, and the junction held 6 bases outside the gene matches. CDR1 is KGHSH and CDR2 is LQKENI in the germline V gene. As DNA, the CDR3 is TGTGCCAGCTCACCGCGGACAGGGGAGGCCTCTGGGGCCAACGTCCTGACTTTC. Translated: CASSPRTGEASGANVLTF.

The genes are TRBV18 and TRBJ1-1; TRBD1 agrees at 9 bases. The CDR3 covers 17 residues. V lost 3 bases, J lost 3 bases, and 11 bases stayed unmatched. The germline V gene encodes CDR1 KGHSH and CDR2 LQKENI. The CDR3 coding sequence is TGTGCCAGCTCACCTCTCGGACAGGGGTCCCTCTACACTGAAGCTTTCTTT. Amino acid sequence: CASSPLGQGSLYTEAFF.

The V and J genes are TRBV27 and TRBJ1-1; D not resolved. Germline CDR1 MNHEY, CDR2 SMNVEV (reference sequence). V lost 0 bases and J 3 bases, leaving 14 bases between the germline ends. The CDR3 contains 16 residues. The CDR3 loop reads CASSLSLDRLYTEAFF. The CDR3 DNA reads as TGTGCCAGCAGTTTATCACTGGATAGACTCTACACTGAAGCTTTCTTT.